Listed here are 5 T cell receptor beta chains from one sample, sequenced in a study of human T cells and chemical hapten exposure (TCRdb year 2021). The time point label of this sample denotes: patch test 1, 2 weeks after DPC sensitization. The sample's treatment or condition, from its label and the paper: therapeutic diphenylcyclopropenone sensitization with weekly scalp DPC. The library was obtained by RACE. The reads were generated on a NextSeq 500. TCRdb reworked the public reads: Q25 trimming with fastp, MiXCR clone assembly, productive beta chains retained. When rows share a CDR3 protein, they turn into one entry using the most common DNA and genes. Within this sample are just under 350,000 distinct CDR3 sequences, with approximately 6.3% of them counted one time only. The top ten clonotypes cover approximately 8% of the sample. The sample in question was whole blood, obtained in connection with sensitization to the hapten diphenylcyclopropenone (DPC). The receptors were sampled from a woman in her late teens or twenties with alopecia areata. Some clones in this sample may be carry-over from other donors' samples.

The chain is built from TRBV6-5 and TRBJ2-7; D may be TRBD1 or TRBD2 (7 bases each). The germline V gene has CDR1 MNHEY and CDR2 SVGAGI. The V and J ends lost 4 bases and 5 bases respectively, with 15 bases between them. The CDR3 extends over 14 amino acids. The CDR3 sequence is CASSSGEGADEQYF. CDR3 coding DNA: TGTGCCAGCAGTTCGGGGGAGGGGGCGGACGAGCAGTACTTC.

The rearrangement joins TRBV7-6 to TRBJ1-1; TRBD1 matches at 7 bases. Germline values: CDR1 SGHVS, CDR2 FNYEAQ. CDR3 length: 15 amino acids. The V and J ends lost 4 bases and 5 bases, in that order; junction bases with no gene match: 10. CDR3 coding DNA: TGTGCCAGCAGCTCCGGGACAGCACGAGGGACTGAAGCTTTCTTT. Protein: CASSSGTARGTEAFF. Full variable domain (outside the CDR3, taken from reference TRBV7-6 and TRBJ1-1): GAGVSQSPRYKVTKRGQDVALRCDPISGHVSLYWYRQALGQGPEFLTYFNYEAQQDKSGLPNDRFSAERPEGSISTLTIQRTEQRDSAMYRCASSSGTARGTEAFFGQGTRLTVV.

This clonotype was seen only a few times. The rearrangement links TRBV12-3 or TRBV12-4 to TRBJ1-5; TRBD1 might be the D (5 bases). This CDR3 comprises 14 residues. Trimming took 4 bases from V and 5 from J, leaving 12 bases between them. The CDR3 nucleotides are TGTGCCAGCAGTTCTGAAGGGGTTTATCAGCCCCAGCATTTT. As protein: CASSSEGVYQPQHF.

The rearrangement links TRBV6-5 to TRBJ1-2; possibly TRBD1 for D (6 bases). V lost 5 bases and J 3 bases, leaving 13 bases between the germline ends. Germline values: CDR1 MNHEY, CDR2 SVGAGI. CDR3 size: 14 residues. The CDR3 protein is CASSPYRADYGYTF. In DNA, the CDR3 is TGTGCCAGCAGTCCTTACAGGGCGGACTATGGCTACACCTTC.

The DNA of the CDR3 is TGTGCCAGCTCACCGGGGCAGGAAAAACTGTTTTTT. Translated: CASSPGQEKLFF. The rearrangement links TRBV18 to TRBJ1-4; tentative D call: TRBD1 (5 bases). Trimming left V 3 bases short and J 8 bases short, with 7 bases between. This CDR3 is built from 12 residues. CDR1 is KGHSH, CDR2 LQKENI, per germline.